Below, 2 T cell receptor beta chains from the same sample are listed, as sequenced in a study of cytomegalovirus exposure and HLA in healthy donors. 60 Vbeta and 13 Jbeta primers were used in PCR. This table comes from immunoSEQ multiplex PCR, and its TCRdb copy is limited to in-frame clones, with some not included. This table holds about 54,000 clones, 70% to 80% found once. The sequencing sample was made of PBMCs. The receptors come from a female donor in good health and CMV-seronegative.

This chain links TRBV4-1 with TRBJ1-5; no definite D call. In germline, CDR1 is MGHRA, CDR2 YSYEKL. V was shortened by 2 bases and J by 4 bases, with 9 bases between the two germline ends. This CDR3 is 14 amino acids long. The CDR3 DNA follows: TGCGCCAGCAGCCAAAGCCCATTGAATCAGCCCCAGCATTTT. Its protein product is CASSQSPLNQPQHF.

The rearrangement uses TRBV10-3 and TRBJ1-1; the D gene is possibly TRBD1 (6 bases). V was pared by 8 bases and J by 3 bases, with 13 bases between. Looked up from germline, CDR1 is ENHRY and CDR2 is SYGVKD. This CDR3 spans 13 amino acids. In DNA, the CDR3 is TGTGCCATCGAGAGTCCAGGGGACACTGAAGCTTTCTTT. Translated: CAIESPGDTEAFF.